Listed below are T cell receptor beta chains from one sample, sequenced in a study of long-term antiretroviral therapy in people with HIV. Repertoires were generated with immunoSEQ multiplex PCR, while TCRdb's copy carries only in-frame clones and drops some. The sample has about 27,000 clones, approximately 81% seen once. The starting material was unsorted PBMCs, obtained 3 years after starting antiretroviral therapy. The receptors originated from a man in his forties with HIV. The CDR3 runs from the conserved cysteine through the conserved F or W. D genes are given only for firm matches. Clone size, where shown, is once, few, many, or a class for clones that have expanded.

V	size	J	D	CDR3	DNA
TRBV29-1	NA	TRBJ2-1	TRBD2	CSAGLAGSYNEQFF	TGCAGCGCCGGACTAGCGGGATCCTACAATGAGCAGTTCTTC
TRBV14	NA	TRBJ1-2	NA	CASSPDSPYGYTF	TGTGCCAGCAGCCCGGACAGCCCTTATGGCTACACCTTC
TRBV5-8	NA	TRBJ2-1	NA	CASSLLPPKQYNEQFF	TGTGCCAGCAGCTTACTACCACCGAAACAATACAATGAGCAGTTCTTC
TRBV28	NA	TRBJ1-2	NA	CASRGSRYGYTF	TGTGCCAGCCGCGGCTCACGATATGGCTACACCTTC
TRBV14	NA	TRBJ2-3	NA	CASSQRVFFSTDTQYF	TGTGCCAGCAGCCAACGTGTCTTCTTCAGCACAGATACGCAGTATTTT
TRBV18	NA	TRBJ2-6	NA	CASSSTGSGANVLTF	TGTGCCAGCTCATCAACAGGGTCTGGGGCCAACGTCCTGACTTTC
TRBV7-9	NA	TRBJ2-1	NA	CASRSTGSSYNEQFF	TGTGCCAGCAGATCTACAGGGAGCTCCTACAATGAGCAGTTCTTC
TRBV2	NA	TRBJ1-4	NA	CASSETRSNEKLFF	TGTGCCAGCAGTGAAACCAGGAGTAATGAAAAACTGTTTTTT
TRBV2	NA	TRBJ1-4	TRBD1	CASSEAGGTVFEKLFF	TGTGCCAGCAGTGAAGCGGGAGGGACAGTATTTGAAAAACTGTTTTTT
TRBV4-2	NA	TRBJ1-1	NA	CASSQGLRTEAFF	TGTGCCAGCAGCCAAGGCTTGAGGACTGAAGCTTTCTTT
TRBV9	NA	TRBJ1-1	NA	CASSIHGEGEAFF	TGTGCCAGCAGCATACACGGGGAGGGTGAAGCTTTCTTT
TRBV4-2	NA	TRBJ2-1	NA	CASSQEEGERQFF	TGTGCCAGCAGCCAAGAAGAAGGCGAGCGGCAGTTCTTC
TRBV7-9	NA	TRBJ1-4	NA	CASSWMTDFNEKLFF	TGTGCCAGCAGCTGGATGACAGATTTTAATGAAAAACTGTTTTTT
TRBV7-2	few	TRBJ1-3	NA	CASSWTASSGNTIYF	TGTGCCAGCAGCTGGACAGCGAGCTCTGGAAACACCATATATTTT
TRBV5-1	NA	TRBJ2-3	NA	CASSSVGRGTDTQYF	TGCGCCAGCAGCTCCGTGGGGCGAGGCACAGATACGCAGTATTTT
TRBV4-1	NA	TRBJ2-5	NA	CASSHREGETQYF	TGCGCCAGCAGCCACCGCGAGGGAGAGACCCAGTACTTC
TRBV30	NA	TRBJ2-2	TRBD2	CAWGLGAGELFF	TGTGCCTGGGGACTAGGTGCCGGGGAGCTGTTTTTT
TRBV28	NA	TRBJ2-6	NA	CASSLEGLAANVLTF	TGTGCCAGCAGTCTGGAGGGGCTAGCGGCCAACGTCCTGACTTTC
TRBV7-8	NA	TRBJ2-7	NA	CASSNSHLSYEQYF	TGTGCCAGCAGCAATAGCCATCTTTCCTACGAGCAGTACTTC
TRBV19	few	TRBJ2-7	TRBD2	CASSRLAESYEQYF	TGTGCCAGTAGCAGACTAGCGGAGAGCTACGAGCAGTACTTC